This paragraph reports one T cell receptor (beta chain). CDR3 length: 15 amino acids. Germline V lookup: CDR1 ENHRY, CDR2 SYGVKD. The data are from a study of monozygotic twins with inflammatory bowel disease. One entry per CDR3 protein, without DNA, is what TCRdb gives after re-calling the 5' RACE reads. There are a few hundred thousand distinct CDR3 sequences in the sample, with 2.6% held by the top ten. V usage is TRBV10-3 and J usage is TRBJ2-7; TCRdb picks TRBD1, but there is no DNA to check that call. The TCR originated in a human donor with ulcerative colitis or Crohn's disease, or a healthy co-twin of an affected twin (not recorded which). The source material was blood. Here the CDR3 reads CAISVDAGDPYEQYF.